These 16 T cell receptor beta chains came from one sample sequenced in a study of cytomegalovirus exposure and HLA in healthy donors. The PCR contained 60 Vbeta and 13 Jbeta primers. Assay: immunoSEQ multiplex PCR; the TCRdb copy retains only in-frame clones and omits some. The sample has about 190,000 clones, 80% to 85% seen once. Input material: PBMCs. These TCRs come from a man aged 50-59 years in good health and CMV-seronegative.

The rearrangement uses TRBV7-2 and TRBJ1-2; D is perhaps TRBD1 (6 bases). The ends were cut back, 5 bases at V and 2 bases at J, with 15 bases in the middle. The CDR3 extends over 15 amino acids. In germline, CDR1 is SGHTA, CDR2 FQGNSA. The CDR3 here is CASSPRQVPNYGYTF. The CDR3 coding sequence is TGTGCCAGCAGCCCTCGACAGGTTCCCAACTATGGCTACACCTTC.

CDR3 region: CASRALGQVNHRPQHF. In nucleotides, the CDR3 is TGCGCCAGCAGAGCTTTGGGACAGGTGAATCACCGGCCCCAGCATTTT. This chain joins TRBV5-1 and TRBJ1-5; 8 nucleotides line up with TRBD1. Trimming took 5 bases from V and 9 from J; bases not matched to a gene: 16. CDR1 and CDR2 from the germline V gene are SGHRS and YFSETQ. The CDR3 consists of 16 residues.

The chain links TRBV7-2 to TRBJ2-3; D might be TRBD1 (5 bases). Germline V lookup: CDR1 SGHTA, CDR2 FQGNSA. V was cut by 1 base and J by 4 bases, with 12 bases left in between. This CDR3 has 15 amino acids. The CDR3 region is CASSLVSVRADTQYF. CDR3 coding DNA: TGTGCCAGCAGCTTAGTTTCGGTCAGGGCAGATACGCAGTATTTT.

This chain connects TRBV7-2 to TRBJ2-3; weak D call: TRBD1 (7 bases). Trimming took off 5 bases at V and 0 bases at J, with 15 bases between the two ends. Germline loops: CDR1 SGHTA, CDR2 FQGNSA. The CDR3 extends over 16 amino acids. In nucleotides, the CDR3 is TGTGCCAGCAGCCCCAGGGGGGACACCAGCACAGATACGCAGTATTTT. It translates to CASSPRGDTSTDTQYF.

This clone was counted between two and nine times. The chain recombines TRBV4-3 with TRBJ2-1; 11 nucleotides agree with TRBD2. The CDR3 contains 17 residues. The V and J ends lost 0 bases and 9 bases, in that order; junction bases with no gene match: 10. Germline values: CDR1 LGHNA, CDR2 YSLEER. The CDR3 loop is CASSQDLRSGGAFEQFF. For the CDR3, the DNA is TGCGCCAGCAGCCAAGATCTCCGTAGCGGGGGGGCCTTTGAGCAGTTCTTC.

CDR3 protein: CASLERPYNEQFF. The CDR3 nucleotides are TGTGCCTCCCTGGAGCGGCCCTACAATGAGCAGTTCTTC. V usage is TRBV2 and J usage is TRBJ2-1; TRBD2 might be the D (5 bases). V lost 11 bases to trimming and J lost 2 bases, with 13 bases between them. Germline V gene data show CDR1 as SNHLY and CDR2 as FYNNEI. The CDR3 is 13 residues long.

The CDR3 nucleotides are TGTGCCAGCAGCTTCGGGACTAGCGGGGGAGCTTCCTACAATGAGCAGTTCTTC. This gives the protein CASSFGTSGGASYNEQFF. The chain combines TRBV5-6 with TRBJ2-1; TRBD2 matches at 14 bases. J was trimmed by 1 base and V by 2 bases; bases with no gene match: 5. CDR1 SGHDT and CDR2 YYEEEE come from the germline V gene. This CDR3 spans 18 amino acids.

The genes are TRBV7-2 and TRBJ2-5; D gene unclear. The CDR3 sequence is 14 residues long. V was clipped by 1 base and J by 2 bases, with 8 bases between them. Germline-derived CDR1 and CDR2 are SGHTA and FQGNSA. The CDR3 sequence is CASSLGWQQETQYF. CDR3 nucleotides: TGTGCCAGCAGCTTAGGTTGGCAGCAAGAGACCCAGTACTTC.

This clone has just one count. The V gene is TRBV2, the J gene TRBJ1-3; 7 bases are a match to TRBD1. Germline CDR1 reads SNHLY; CDR2 reads FYNNEI. This CDR3 is built from 15 residues. V gave up 6 bases and J gave up 2 bases; unmatched junction bases: 7. The CDR3 reads CASSESTGTGNTIYF. The CDR3 DNA reads as TGTGCCAGCAGCGAATCGACAGGGACTGGAAACACCATATATTTT.

The CDR3 DNA reads TGCGCCAGCAGCTTGACAGGGGGAGTCACCGGGGAGCTGTTTTTT. Translated, it gives CASSLTGGVTGELFF. The chain uses TRBV5-1 and TRBJ2-2; 8 nucleotides agree with TRBD1. The V and J ends lost 1 base and 4 bases, in that order; junction bases with no gene match: 3. Germline lookup yields CDR1 SGHRS and CDR2 YFSETQ. The CDR3 is 15 amino acids.

A word on this clone: One end of the junction varies from germline; a read error may be responsible. The gene calls are TRBV7-9 and TRBJ2-3; 9 nucleotides agree with TRBD1. The CDR3 loop spans 18 amino acids. Germline values: CDR1 SEHNR, CDR2 FQNEAQ (reference sequence). The CDR3 loop reads CSSSPPTQQGASTDTQYF. The DNA for the CDR3 is TGTTCCAGCAGCCCGCCAACGCAACAGGGGGCTAGCACAGATACGCAGTATTTT.

This clone was detected only once. The rearrangement joins TRBV6-6 to TRBJ1-5; D is possibly TRBD1 (6 bases). The CDR3 consists of 14 residues. The V gene lost 5 bases and the J gene lost 0 bases, with 8 bases spanning the gap. Germline CDR1 reads MNHNY; CDR2 reads SVGAGI (reference sequence). The CDR3 loop reads CASSTGNSNQPQHF. DNA of the CDR3: TGTGCCAGCAGTACAGGGAATAGCAATCAGCCCCAGCATTTT.

This chain connects TRBV2 to TRBJ1-6; 11 bases match TRBD1. The CDR3 is 15 amino acids. Germline V CDR1 and CDR2: SNHLY, FYNNEI. The ends lost 4 bases at V and 5 bases at J; junction bases unmatched: 1. The CDR3 sequence: CASSGDRGNNSPLHF. The DNA for the CDR3 is TGTGCCAGCAGTGGGGACAGGGGGAATAATTCACCCCTCCACTTT.

The rearrangement joins TRBV6-5 to TRBJ1-3, with 9 bases matching TRBD1. Germline CDR1 reads MNHEY; CDR2 reads SVGAGI. This CDR3 has 16 residues. V dropped 4 bases and J dropped 4; count of bases not matched to a gene: 8. The CDR3: CASSSPGQGYGNTIYF. The CDR3 coding sequence is TGTGCCAGCAGTTCACCTGGACAGGGGTACGGAAACACCATATATTTT.

The rearrangement links TRBV6-5 to TRBJ1-2; D is uncertain. This CDR3 comprises 13 residues. Germline values: CDR1 MNHEY, CDR2 SVGAGI. Trimming left V 5 bases short and J 4 bases short, with 11 bases between. The CDR3 here is CASSQGQRYGYTF. DNA for the CDR3: TGTGCCAGCAGTCAAGGTCAGCGCTATGGCTACACCTTC.

The V gene is TRBV19, the J gene TRBJ2-7; D is possibly TRBD1 (6 bases). The germline V gene encodes CDR1 LNHDA and CDR2 SQIVND (reference sequence). Trimming removed 9 bases from V and 0 bases from J, with 12 bases in between. The CDR3 totals 13 residues. This CDR3 is CASARTASYEQYF. CDR3 nucleotides: TGTGCCAGCGCAAGGACAGCCTCCTACGAGCAGTACTTC.